The 20 T cell receptor beta chains reported below all come from one sample, sequenced in a study of cytomegalovirus exposure and HLA in healthy donors. The PCR ran on 60 Vbeta and 13 Jbeta primers. Clones were sequenced by immunoSEQ multiplex PCR, and TCRdb holds only the in-frame ones, with some missing. The sample records approximately 150,000 clones, approximately 80% being singletons. Sequencing was carried out using PBMCs. The receptors shown here come from a woman in her late teens or twenties in good health and CMV-seropositive.

The chain links TRBV28 to TRBJ1-5; 9 bases match TRBD1. V lost 3 bases, J lost 4 bases, and 7 bases stayed unmatched. In germline, CDR1 is MDHEN, CDR2 SYDVKM. There are 16 residues in the CDR3. The CDR3 bases are TGTGCCAGCAGTTTGTGGGGGACAGGGACAAATCAGCCCCAGCATTTT. Its translation is CASSLWGTGTNQPQHF. The full variable domain, with the rest looked up from reference TRBV28 and TRBJ1-5, is DVKVTQSSRYLVKRTGEKVFLECVQDMDHENMFWYRQDPGLGLRLIYFSYDVKMKEKGDIPEGYSVSREKKERFSLILESASTNQTSMYLCASSLWGTGTNQPQHFGDGTRLSIL.

The J gene is TRBJ2-2, the V gene TRBV7-9; 8 bases align to TRBD1. The germline gives CDR1 SEHNR, CDR2 FQNEAQ (reference sequence). This CDR3 contains 19 residues. Germline trimming cut 11 bases from V and 4 bases from J; bases unmatched to any gene: 24. The CDR3 here is CACRGEEPIQGAFTGELFF. In DNA form, the CDR3 reads TGTGCCTGCCGAGGGGAGGAACCAATCCAGGGGGCTTTCACCGGGGAGCTGTTTTTT.

V gene TRBV19 combines with J gene TRBJ1-1; 10 bases are shared with TRBD1. Trimming took 9 bases from V and 1 from J; bases not matched to a gene: 2. Germline-derived CDR1 and CDR2 are LNHDA and SQIVND (reference sequence). The CDR3 runs to 13 residues. This CDR3 reads CASRDRGNTEAFF. CDR3 in DNA: TGTGCCAGCAGGGACAGGGGGAACACTGAAGCTTTCTTT.

The gene calls are TRBV5-1 and TRBJ2-2; TRBD1 might be the D (6 bases). Germline V CDR1 and CDR2: SGHRS, YFSETQ. CDR3 length: 14 amino acids. Trimming shortened V by 4 bases and J by 6 bases, and 13 bases separated the two germline ends. The CDR3 coding sequence is TGCGCCAGCAGCGTCGACAGGCCTGCCGGGGAGCTGTTTTTT. Translated, it gives CASSVDRPAGELFF.

The chain uses TRBV7-2 and TRBJ1-5; TRBD1 agrees at 8 bases. Trimming at V came to 1 base and at J to 7 bases, leaving 15 bases not matched to a gene. Per germline, CDR1 SGHTA and CDR2 FQGNSA. CDR3 length: 18 amino acids. Here the CDR3 DNA reads TGTGCCAGCAGCTTAGGGGCAGGGGGCGCGCGGGTAAGACAGCCCCAGCATTTT. This sequence encodes CASSLGAGGARVRQPQHF. Drawing the rest from reference TRBV7-2 and TRBJ1-5, the complete variable domain is GAGVSQSPSNKVTEKGKDVELRCDPISGHTALYWYRQSLGQGLEFLIYFQGNSAPDKSGLPSDRFSAERTGGSVSTLTIQRTQQEDSAVYLCASSLGAGGARVRQPQHFGDGTRLSIL.

The count of this clone is one. The chain joins TRBV4-2 to TRBJ1-5, with a tentative D call TRBD1 (5 bases). CDR1 LGHNA and CDR2 YNFKEQ come from the germline V gene. Between the trimmed V and J ends, which lost 4 bases and 4 bases, there was a span of 11 bases. The CDR3 length is 14 residues. CDR3 residues: CASSLGTDNQPQHF. The CDR3 region has the DNA TGTGCCAGCAGCCTCGGGACTGATAATCAGCCCCAGCATTTT.

The chain links TRBV6-1 to TRBJ2-7, with D perhaps matching TRBD2 (6 bases). Between the trimmed V and J ends, which lost 0 bases and 1 base, there was a span of 22 bases. CDR1 is MNHNS, CDR2 SASEGT, per germline. The CDR3 is 19 residues long. CDR3 sequence reads: CASSEAHPSVGGFSYEQYF. In DNA form, the CDR3 reads TGTGCCAGCAGTGAAGCGCATCCGTCGGTCGGGGGATTTTCCTACGAGCAGTACTTC.

The rearrangement links TRBV29-1 to TRBJ2-7, with 9 bases identical to TRBD1. Germline CDR1 SQVTM, CDR2 ANQGSEA. V dropped 5 bases and J dropped 3; count of bases not matched to a gene: 32. The CDR3 spans 22 residues. The CDR3 DNA sequence: TGCAGCGTTTCTCGTAAGCAGAATAACACGGTCCCGGGACAGGGACTATACTACGAGCAGTACTTC. It is translated as CSVSRKQNNTVPGQGLYYEQYF.

This sequence joins TRBV11-2 and TRBJ1-1; D is possibly TRBD1 (5 bases). This CDR3 has 14 amino acids. Germline CDR1 is SGHAT and CDR2 is FQNNGV. The V end was cut by 2 bases, the J end by 0 bases, with 7 bases between. CDR3 bases: TGTGCCAGCAGCTTAACAGGTTTGAACACTGAAGCTTTCTTT. It yields the protein CASSLTGLNTEAFF.

The genes are TRBV16 and TRBJ1-6; D is uncertain. CDR1 is KGHSY and CDR2 is FQNENV in the germline V gene. The V end lost 9 bases, the J end lost 1 base, and 7 bases lay between the germline ends. This CDR3 has 13 amino acids. The CDR3 protein is CARSLSYNSPLHF. The CDR3 DNA reads TGTGCCAGGAGTCTTTCCTATAATTCACCCCTCCACTTT.

The rearrangement joins TRBV7-6 to TRBJ2-7, with D maybe TRBD1 (6 bases). Germline CDR1 SGHVS, CDR2 FNYEAQ. This CDR3 is 18 amino acids long. V gave up 0 bases and J gave up 3 bases, with 21 bases separating them. CDR3 sequence (DNA): TGTGCCAGCAGCTTAGCCCCCCCCGAGGGGGTGATTAGCTACGAGCAGTACTTC. This translates into CASSLAPPEGVISYEQYF. Filled out from reference TRBV7-6 and TRBJ2-7, the complete variable domain reads GAGVSQSPRYKVTKRGQDVALRCDPISGHVSLYWYRQALGQGPEFLTYFNYEAQQDKSGLPNDRFSAERPEGSISTLTIQRTEQRDSAMYRCASSLAPPEGVISYEQYFGPGTRLTVT.

V and J are TRBV6-1 and TRBJ2-5, with 11 positions matching TRBD2. This CDR3 is 10 amino acids long. With V trimmed by 8 bases and J by 13 bases, 3 bases remained unmatched. CDR1 is MNHNS, CDR2 SASEGT, per germline. CDR3 coding DNA: TGTGCCAGCTTAGCGGGGGGGCTGTACTTC. Translation: CASLAGGLYF.

This clone was seen a few times. This chain uses TRBV9 with TRBJ2-7; TRBD1 matches 7 bases. V was pared by 0 bases and J by 3 bases, with 3 bases of the junction left unmatched. The CDR3 has 14 residues. The germline gives CDR1 SGDLS, CDR2 YYNGEE. The CDR3 protein is CASSVGGQIYEQYF. CDR3 in DNA: TGTGCCAGCAGCGTAGGGGGACAGATCTACGAGCAGTACTTC. Drawing the rest from reference TRBV9 and TRBJ2-7, the complete variable domain is DSGVTQTPKHLITATGQRVTLRCSPRSGDLSVYWYQQSLDQGLQFLIQYYNGEERAKGNILERFSAQQFPDLHSELNLSSLELGDSALYFCASSVGGQIYEQYFGPGTRLTVT.

V and J are TRBV10-2 and TRBJ2-2; the match to TRBD2 covers 12 bases. CDR3 length: 14 amino acids. Trimming at V came to 11 bases and at J to 3 bases, leaving 4 bases not matched to a gene. Looked up from germline, CDR1 is WSHSY and CDR2 is SAAADI. The CDR3 reads CAGRTSGDTGELFF. The CDR3 bases are TGCGCCGGGCGGACTAGCGGGGACACCGGGGAGCTGTTTTTT.

This clone was counted once. The chain uses TRBV5-1 and TRBJ1-2, with 7 bases that match TRBD1. V gave up 0 bases and J gave up 6 bases; unmatched junction bases: 5. Looked up from germline, CDR1 is SGHRS and CDR2 is YFSETQ. The CDR3 totals 14 residues. CDR3 DNA sequence: TGCGCCAGCAGCTTGGAGACAGGGTTGAATGGCTACACCTTC. Translation gives CASSLETGLNGYTF.

The chain has TRBV11-1 and TRBJ1-2, with unresolved D. The CDR3 consists of 13 residues. The V end was cut by 4 bases, the J end by 0 bases, with 6 bases between. CDR1 is SGHAT and CDR2 is FQDESV in the germline V gene (reference sequence). The CDR3 DNA sequence: TGTGCCAGCAGCTGGGCCGCTAACTATGGCTACACCTTC. Its translation: CASSWAANYGYTF.

V usage is TRBV11-2 and J usage is TRBJ2-1; weak D call: TRBD1 (5 bases). Per germline, CDR1 SGHAT and CDR2 FQNNGV. This CDR3 spans 14 amino acids. The ends were cut back, 5 bases at V and 0 bases at J, with 8 bases in the middle. CDR3 loop: CASSHRGSYNEQFF. The CDR3 coding sequence is TGTGCCAGCAGCCATAGGGGCTCCTACAATGAGCAGTTCTTC. The complete variable domain, with remaining parts taken from reference TRBV11-2 and TRBJ2-1, reads EAGVAQSPRYKIIEKRQSVAFWCNPISGHATLYWYQQILGQGPKLLIQFQNNGVVDDSQLPKDRFSAERLKGVDSTLKIQPAKLEDSAVYLCASSHRGSYNEQFFGPGTRLTVL.

This clone was counted between two and nine times. This sequence joins TRBV14 and TRBJ2-7, with D tentatively TRBD1 (6 bases). The V end lost 1 base, the J end lost 3 bases, and 22 bases lay between the germline ends. This CDR3 contains 18 residues. Germline CDR1 is SGHDN and CDR2 is FVKESK. The CDR3 loop is CASSQGRGIRPDSYEQYF. CDR3 in DNA: TGTGCCAGCAGCCAAGGTAGGGGGATCCGACCCGATAGCTACGAGCAGTACTTC.

The chain combines TRBV5-4 with TRBJ2-7; TRBD1 aligns across 11 bases. Germline V gene lookup returns CDR1 SGHNT and CDR2 YYREEE (reference sequence). After removal of 4 bases from V and 7 bases from J, the junction contained 7 bases not matched to a gene. The CDR3 has 14 residues. The CDR3 loop is CASSRDRGRGEQYF. Written as DNA, the CDR3 is TGTGCCAGCAGCCGGGACAGGGGGAGAGGGGAGCAGTACTTC.

The CDR3 is CASSSDRHEQYF. CDR3 in DNA: TGTGCCAGCAGCTCAGACAGACACGAGCAGTACTTC. J is TRBJ2-7 and V is TRBV7-2; possibly TRBD1 for D (5 bases). The CDR3 is 12 amino acids. The germline V and J ends were trimmed by 4 bases and 5 bases, with 9 bases remaining between them. The germline CDR1 and CDR2 sequences are SGHTA and FQGNSA.